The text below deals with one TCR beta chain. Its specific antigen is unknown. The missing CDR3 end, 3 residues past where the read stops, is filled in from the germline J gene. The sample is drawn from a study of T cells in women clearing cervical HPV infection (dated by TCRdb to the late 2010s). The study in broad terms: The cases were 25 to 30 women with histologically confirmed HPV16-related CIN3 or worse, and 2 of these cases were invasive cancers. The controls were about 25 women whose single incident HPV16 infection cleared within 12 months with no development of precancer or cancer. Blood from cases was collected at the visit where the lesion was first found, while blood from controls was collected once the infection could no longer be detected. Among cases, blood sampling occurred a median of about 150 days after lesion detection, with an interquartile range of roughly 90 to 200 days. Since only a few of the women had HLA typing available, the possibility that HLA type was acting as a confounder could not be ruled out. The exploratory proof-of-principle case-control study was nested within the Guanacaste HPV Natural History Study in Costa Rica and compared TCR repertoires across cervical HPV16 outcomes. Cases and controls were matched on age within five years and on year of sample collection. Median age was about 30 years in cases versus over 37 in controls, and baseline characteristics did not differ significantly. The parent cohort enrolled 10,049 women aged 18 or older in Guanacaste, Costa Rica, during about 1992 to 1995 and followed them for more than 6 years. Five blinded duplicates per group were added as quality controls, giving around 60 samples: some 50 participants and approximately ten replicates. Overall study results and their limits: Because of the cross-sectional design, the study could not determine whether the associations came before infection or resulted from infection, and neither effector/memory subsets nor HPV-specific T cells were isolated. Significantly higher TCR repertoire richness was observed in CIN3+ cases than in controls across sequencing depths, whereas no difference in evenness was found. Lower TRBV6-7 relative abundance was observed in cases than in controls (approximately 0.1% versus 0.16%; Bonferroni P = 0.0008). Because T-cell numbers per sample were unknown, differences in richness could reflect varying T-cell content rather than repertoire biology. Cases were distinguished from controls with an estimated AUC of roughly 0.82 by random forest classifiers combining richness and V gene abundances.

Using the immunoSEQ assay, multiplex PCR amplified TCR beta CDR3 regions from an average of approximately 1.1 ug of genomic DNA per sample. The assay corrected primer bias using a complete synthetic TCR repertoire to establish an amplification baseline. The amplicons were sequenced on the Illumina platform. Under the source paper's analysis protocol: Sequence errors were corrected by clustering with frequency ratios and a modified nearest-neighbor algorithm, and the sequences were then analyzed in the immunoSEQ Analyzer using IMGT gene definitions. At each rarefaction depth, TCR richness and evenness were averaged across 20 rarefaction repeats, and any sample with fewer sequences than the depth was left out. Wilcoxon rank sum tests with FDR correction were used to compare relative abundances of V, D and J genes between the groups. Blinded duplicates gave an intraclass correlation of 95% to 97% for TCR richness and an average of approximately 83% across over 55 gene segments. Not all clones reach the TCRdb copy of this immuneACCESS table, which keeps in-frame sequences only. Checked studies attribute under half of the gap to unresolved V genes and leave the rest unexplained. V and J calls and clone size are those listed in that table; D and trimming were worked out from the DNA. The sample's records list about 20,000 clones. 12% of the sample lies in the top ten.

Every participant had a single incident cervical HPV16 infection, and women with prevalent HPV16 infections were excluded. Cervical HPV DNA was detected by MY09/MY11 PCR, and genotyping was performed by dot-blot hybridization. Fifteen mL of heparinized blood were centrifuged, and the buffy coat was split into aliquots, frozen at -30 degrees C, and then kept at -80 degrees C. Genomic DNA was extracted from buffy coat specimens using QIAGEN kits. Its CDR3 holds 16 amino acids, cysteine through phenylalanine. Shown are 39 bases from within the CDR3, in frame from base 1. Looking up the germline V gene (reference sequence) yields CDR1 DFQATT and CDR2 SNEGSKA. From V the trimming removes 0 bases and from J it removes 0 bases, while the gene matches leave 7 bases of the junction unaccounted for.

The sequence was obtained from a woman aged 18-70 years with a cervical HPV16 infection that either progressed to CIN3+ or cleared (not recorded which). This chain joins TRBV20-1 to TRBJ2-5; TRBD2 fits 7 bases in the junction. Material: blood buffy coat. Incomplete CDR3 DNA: TGCAGTGCTAGAGACCTGTCTAGCGGTCACCAAGAGACC. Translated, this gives CSARDLSSGHQET. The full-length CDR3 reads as CSARDLSSGHQETQYF.